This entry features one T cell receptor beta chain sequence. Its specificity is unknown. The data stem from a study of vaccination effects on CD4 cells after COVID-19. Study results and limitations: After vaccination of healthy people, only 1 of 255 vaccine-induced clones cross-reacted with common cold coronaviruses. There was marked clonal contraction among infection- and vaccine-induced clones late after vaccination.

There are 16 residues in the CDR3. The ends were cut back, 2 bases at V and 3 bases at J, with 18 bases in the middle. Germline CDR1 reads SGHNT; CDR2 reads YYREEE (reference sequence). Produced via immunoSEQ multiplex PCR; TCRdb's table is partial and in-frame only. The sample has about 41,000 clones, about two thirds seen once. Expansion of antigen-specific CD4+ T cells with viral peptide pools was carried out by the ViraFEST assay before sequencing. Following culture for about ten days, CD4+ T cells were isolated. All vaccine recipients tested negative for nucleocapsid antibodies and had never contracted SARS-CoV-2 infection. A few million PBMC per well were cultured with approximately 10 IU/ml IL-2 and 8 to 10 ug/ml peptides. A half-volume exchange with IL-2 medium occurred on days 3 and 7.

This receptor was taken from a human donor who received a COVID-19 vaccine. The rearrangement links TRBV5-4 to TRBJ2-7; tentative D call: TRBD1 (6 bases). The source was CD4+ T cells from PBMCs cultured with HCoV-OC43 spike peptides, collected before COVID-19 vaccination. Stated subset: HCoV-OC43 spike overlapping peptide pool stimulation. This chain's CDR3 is CASSFGRGQAFYEQYF. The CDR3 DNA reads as TGTGCCAGCAGCTTCGGTAGGGGACAAGCATTCTACGAGCAGTACTTC.